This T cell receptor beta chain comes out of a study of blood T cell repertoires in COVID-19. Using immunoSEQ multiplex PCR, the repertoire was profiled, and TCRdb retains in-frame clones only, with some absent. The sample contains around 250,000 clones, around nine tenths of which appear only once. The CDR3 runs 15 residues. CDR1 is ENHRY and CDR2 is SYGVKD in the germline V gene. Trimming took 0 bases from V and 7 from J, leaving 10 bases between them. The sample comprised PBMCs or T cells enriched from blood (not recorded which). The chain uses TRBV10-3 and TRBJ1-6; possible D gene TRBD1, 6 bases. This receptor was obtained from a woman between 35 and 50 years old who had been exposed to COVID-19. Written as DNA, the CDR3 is TGTGCCATCAGTGAGTCGGACAGAAGAAATTCACCCCTCCACTTT. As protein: CAISESDRRNSPLHF.